This entry concerns a single T cell receptor beta chain. Clinical history reported by participants formed the basis on which cohorts were assigned. Exposed participants encountered a COVID-19 case during the 2 weeks preceding study entry. These data are taken from a study of blood T cell repertoires in COVID-19. Background on the study: COVID-19 samples, acute and convalescent, were from the United States, Italy and Spain.

The data were produced by immunoSEQ multiplex PCR, yet TCRdb's version contains in-frame clones alone and is incomplete. This repertoire shows about 350,000 clones, roughly 90% found once; its top ten account for approximately 1%. The CDR3 has 15 residues. CDR1 is ENHRY, CDR2 SYGVKD, per germline. Trimming removed 6 bases from V and 2 bases from J; junction bases left unmatched: 5. This receptor was obtained from a woman aged 30 to 39 who had been exposed to COVID-19. V usage is TRBV10-3 and J usage is TRBJ2-2, with TRBD2 matching 8 bases. Sequencing used PBMCs or T cells enriched from blood (not recorded which). The CDR3, as DNA: TGTGCCATCAGCGAGGGACTAGGCAACACCGGGGAGCTGTTTTTT. Translation gives CAISEGLGNTGELFF.